One and the same sample provided the 31 T cell receptor beta chains below, sequenced in a study of Ad26.COV2.S vaccination and SARS-CoV-2 variants. The table came from immunoSEQ multiplex PCR; TCRdb's copy has only in-frame clones and leaves some out. This repertoire shows 440,000 or so clones, around 91% found once; its top ten account for less than 4.5%. Stated treatment: about 20 received Ad26.COV2.S at low or high dose, single or two shots; 5 received placebo; per-sample allocation not given. Specimen acquisition occurred on day 63 following the initial vaccine or placebo injection. The specimen comprised peripheral blood, sampled in a trial of Ad26.COV2.S vaccine versus placebo. The source is a person between 18 and 65 years old who received the Ad26.COV2.S COVID-19 vaccine or a placebo.

CDR3 bases: TGTGCCAGCAGCCAAGAAGGGGAGAGTGGCTACACCTTC. Its translation is CASSQEGESGYTF. V usage is TRBV4-2 and J usage is TRBJ1-2, with a weak D call TRBD1 (5 bases). Germline lookup yields CDR1 LGHNA and CDR2 YNFKEQ. The CDR3 loop spans 13 amino acids. The V and J ends lost 0 bases and 7 bases respectively, with 9 bases between them.

On this clone itself: This sample includes further DNA sequences coding for the same CDR3. The gene calls are TRBV29-1 and TRBJ2-7; 11 positions match TRBD2. CDR3 size: 13 residues. V lost 5 bases, J lost 3 bases, and 3 bases stayed unmatched. The germline gives CDR1 SQVTM, CDR2 ANQGSEA. CDR3 sequence: CSVLAGGSYEQYF. In nucleotides, the CDR3 is TGCAGCGTTCTAGCGGGAGGAAGCTACGAGCAGTACTTC.

J is TRBJ2-1 and V is TRBV19; D unresolved. Germline values: CDR1 LNHDA, CDR2 SQIVND (reference sequence). The length of the CDR3 is 14 residues. The ends were cut back, 1 base at V and 4 bases at J, with 8 bases in the middle. The CDR3 DNA is TGTGCCAGTAGTATAGGTTCGGGTTACAATGAGCAGTTCTTC. This codes for CASSIGSGYNEQFF.

The V call is TRBV11-2, the J call TRBJ2-7; 7 bases are a match to TRBD2. V lost 5 bases, J lost 2 bases, and 9 bases stayed unmatched. The CDR3 has 15 residues. The V gene's germline CDR1 is SGHAT and CDR2 FQNNGV. CDR3 DNA: TGTGCCAGCAGCCCTCAGCGGGACCTCCCCTACGAGCAGTACTTC. It encodes CASSPQRDLPYEQYF.

V is TRBV11-2 and J is TRBJ2-6; D may be TRBD2 (6 bases). This CDR3 contains 15 residues. Germline V lookup: CDR1 SGHAT, CDR2 FQNNGV. V was pared by 3 bases and J by 2 bases, with 8 bases between. This CDR3 reads CASSFWEAGANVLTF. CDR3 nucleotide sequence: TGTGCCAGCAGCTTTTGGGAGGCTGGGGCCAACGTCCTGACTTTC.

This chain joins TRBV13 and TRBJ2-7; TRBD1 agrees at 7 bases. This CDR3 is built from 14 residues. Germline CDR1 and CDR2: PRHDT and FYEKMQ (reference sequence). With V trimmed by 5 bases and J by 0 bases, 4 bases remained unmatched. CDR3 in DNA: TGTGCCAGCAGCCAAGGGGACAGCTCCTACGAGCAGTACTTC. Residues: CASSQGDSSYEQYF.

The chain employs TRBV10-2 and TRBJ2-2; TRBD2 matches at 11 bases. Germline V gives CDR1 WSHSY, CDR2 SAAADI. The CDR3 is 16 amino acids. The V gene end was trimmed by 7 bases and the J gene end by 0 bases; junction bases not matched to a gene: 4. The CDR3 DNA is TGCGCCAGCACCCGGACTAGCGGGTCGAACACCGGGGAGCTGTTTTTT. It codes for CASTRTSGSNTGELFF.

This clone was counted only a few times. The chain links TRBV7-3 to TRBJ1-2, with 8 bases fitting TRBD1. Per the germline V gene, CDR1 is SGHTA and CDR2 is FQGTGA. This CDR3 contains 13 residues. J gave up 8 bases and V 5 bases, and 7 bases lay outside the gene matches. CDR3 amino acids: CASSPTGVNGYTF. For the CDR3, the DNA is TGTGCCAGCAGCCCGACAGGGGTAAACGGCTACACCTTC.

This clone appeared a single time. V and J are TRBV28 and TRBJ1-1; D gene unclear. V was trimmed by 9 bases and J by 0 bases, leaving 17 bases between them. Germline lookup yields CDR1 MDHEN and CDR2 SYDVKM. This CDR3 region has 15 residues. CDR3 bases: TGTGCCAGTCATTTCTTAAGGGATGTGAACACTGAAGCTTTCTTT. This translates into CASHFLRDVNTEAFF.

V gene TRBV28 combines with J gene TRBJ1-1; D gene unclear. The V end lost 7 bases, the J end lost 0 bases, and 9 bases lay between the germline ends. Germline V gene sequence: CDR1 MDHEN, CDR2 SYDVKM. The CDR3 extends over 13 amino acids. The CDR3 region has the DNA TGTGCCAGCATTACGGAGATGAACACTGAAGCTTTCTTT. Protein: CASITEMNTEAFF.

The chain employs TRBV12-3 or TRBV12-4 and TRBJ2-7, with D uncertain. V was cut by 6 bases and J by 0 bases, with 6 bases left in between. This CDR3 spans 12 amino acids. CDR3 sequence reads: CASSWTSYEQYF. The CDR3 DNA sequence: TGTGCCAGCAGCTGGACCTCCTACGAGCAGTACTTC.

This chain joins TRBV5-1 and TRBJ2-1, with TRBD2 identical over 10 bases. CDR1 is SGHRS and CDR2 is YFSETQ in the germline V gene. This CDR3 has 19 amino acids. The V and J ends lost 4 bases and 4 bases, in that order; junction bases with no gene match: 17. The CDR3 nucleotides read TGCGCCAGCAGCAACCGGGACACCCGGACTAGCGGACCATACAATGAGCAGTTCTTC. Translation: CASSNRDTRTSGPYNEQFF.

The gene calls are TRBV28 and TRBJ2-2, with 7 positions matching TRBD2. Looked up from germline, CDR1 is MDHEN and CDR2 is SYDVKM. The CDR3 spans 14 residues. Trimming cost V 5 bases and J 4 bases; bases outside gene matches: 4. DNA for the CDR3: TGTGCCAGCAGTGGGGGAGGGGTCACCGGGGAGCTGTTTTTT. Translation gives CASSGGGVTGELFF.

The CDR3 DNA sequence: TGTGCCAGCAGTTTCGGGACCCTGGGGGCTTTCTTT. Amino acids: CASSFGTLGAFF. V gene TRBV6-2 or TRBV6-3 combines with J gene TRBJ1-1, with D perhaps matching TRBD1 (5 bases). Germline V gene data show CDR1 as MNHEY and CDR2 as SVGEGT. This CDR3 spans 12 amino acids. V lost 4 bases, J lost 11 bases, and 14 bases lay in between.

A few counts support this clone. The CDR3 region is CASSQQGEQYF. DNA of the CDR3: TGTGCCAGCTCTCAACAAGGCGAGCAGTACTTC. The V and J genes are TRBV18 and TRBJ2-7; D call uncertain. Per the germline V gene, CDR1 is KGHSH and CDR2 is LQKENI. This CDR3 has 11 amino acids. Trimming stripped 6 bases from V and 6 bases from J, with 9 bases between.

The rearrangement links TRBV5-1 to TRBJ2-7; the D is unclear. Germline V gene sequence: CDR1 SGHRS, CDR2 YFSETQ. The CDR3 extends over 14 amino acids. V dropped 0 bases and J dropped 1 base, with 8 bases sitting between them. The CDR3 loop reads CASSLGRPSYEQYF. In DNA form, the CDR3 reads TGCGCCAGCAGCTTGGGACGACCTTCCTACGAGCAGTACTTC.

The chain links TRBV7-2 to TRBJ2-4; D is undetermined. CDR3 length equals 11 residues. Germline V gene lookup returns CDR1 SGHTA and CDR2 FQGNSA. V shed 1 base and J shed 15 bases, with 10 bases lying between them. In DNA form, the CDR3 reads TGTGCCAGCAGCTTAGGGCCCTTGCCGTACTTC. Translating gives CASSLGPLPYF.

This clone has a single count. This chain links TRBV5-6 with TRBJ2-7, with no clear D. CDR1 is SGHDT and CDR2 is YYEEEE in the germline V gene. Trimming removed 1 base from V and 7 bases from J, with 6 bases in between. This CDR3 has 11 residues. CDR3 sequence: CASSLLAEQYF. In nucleotides, the CDR3 is TGTGCCAGCAGCTTGCTGGCAGAGCAGTACTTC. Complete variable domain (other parts from reference TRBV5-6 and TRBJ2-7): DAGVTQSPTHLIKTRGQQVTLRCSPKSGHDTVSWYQQALGQGPQFIFQYYEEEERQRGNFPDRFSGHQFPNYSSELNVNALLLGDSALYLCASSLLAEQYFGPGTRLTVT.

The gene calls are TRBV29-1 and TRBJ1-2; D call uncertain. The V gene lost 0 bases and the J gene lost 1 base, with 3 bases spanning the gap. The CDR3 contains 12 residues. CDR1 is SQVTM and CDR2 is ANQGSEA in the germline V gene. The CDR3 sequence: CSVEEDNYGYTF. CDR3 DNA sequence: TGCAGCGTTGAAGAGGATAACTATGGCTACACCTTC.

The V and J genes are TRBV28 and TRBJ1-2; D not certain. The V gene lost 6 bases and the J gene lost 3 bases, with 11 bases spanning the gap. Germline assignment: CDR1 MDHEN and CDR2 SYDVKM. The CDR3 spans 13 residues. The CDR3 nucleotides read TGTGCCAGCAGCCTGGAGGGCGACTATGGCTACACCTTC. Its translation: CASSLEGDYGYTF.

The chain links TRBV28 to TRBJ2-1; 8 bases match TRBD2. Germline CDR1 is MDHEN and CDR2 is SYDVKM. The CDR3 sequence is 16 residues long. The V and J ends lost 2 bases and 1 base, in that order; junction bases with no gene match: 4. CDR3 DNA sequence: TGTGCCAGCAGTTTAACCCGCGGGAGGTCCTACAATGAGCAGTTCTTC. Its protein is CASSLTRGRSYNEQFF.

The chain links TRBV28 to TRBJ1-2; 7 nucleotides line up with TRBD1. V gave up 3 bases and J gave up 6 bases; unmatched junction bases: 10. Germline V gene lookup returns CDR1 MDHEN and CDR2 SYDVKM. This CDR3 has 15 amino acids. The CDR3 DNA sequence: TGTGCCAGCAGTTTTGACAGGGATCCGAAGGATGGCTACACCTTC. It encodes CASSFDRDPKDGYTF.

J is TRBJ2-1 and V is TRBV11-3; 10 bases map to TRBD1. CDR1 is SGHNT, CDR2 YENEEA, per germline. J was trimmed by 6 bases and V by 3 bases; bases with no gene match: 5. The CDR3 is 15 amino acids. This CDR3 is CASSLGQGIGNEQFF. CDR3 coding DNA: TGTGCCAGCAGCTTGGGACAGGGGATTGGCAATGAGCAGTTCTTC.

This clone was seen a few times. In nucleotides, the CDR3 is TGTGCCAGCAGCTTAGCGGCCCGTTGGGCGTTCTTC. The encoded protein is CASSLAARWAFF. The V call is TRBV7-6, the J call TRBJ2-1; D unresolved. Germline CDR1 SGHVS, CDR2 FNYEAQ. V dropped 0 bases and J dropped 15 bases, with 12 bases sitting between them. The CDR3 spans 12 residues. Full variable domain (remainder filled in from reference TRBV7-6 and TRBJ2-1): GAGVSQSPRYKVTKRGQDVALRCDPISGHVSLYWYRQALGQGPEFLTYFNYEAQQDKSGLPNDRFSAERPEGSISTLTIQRTEQRDSAMYRCASSLAARWAFFGPGTRLTVL.

The chain couples TRBV7-3 to TRBJ2-1; 9 nucleotides align to TRBD2. This CDR3 is built from 17 residues. The V segment lost 2 bases and the J segment 9 bases; nucleotides outside the gene matches: 14. CDR1 is SGHTA and CDR2 is FQGTGA in the germline V gene. CDR3 DNA sequence: TGTGCCAGCAGCTTAGATGTCCCTAGCGGGGATGGCGGTGAGCAGTTCTTC. It is translated as CASSLDVPSGDGGEQFF. Variable domain in full (rest from reference TRBV7-3 and TRBJ2-1): GAGVSQTPSNKVTEKGKYVELRCDPISGHTALYWYRQSLGQGPEFLIYFQGTGAADDSGLPNDRFFAVRPEGSVSTLKIQRTERGDSAVYLCASSLDVPSGDGGEQFFGPGTRLTVL.

The genes are TRBV6-2 or TRBV6-3 and TRBJ2-7; D is ambiguous. V was pared by 5 bases and J by 5 bases, with 13 bases between. Germline V lookup: CDR1 MNHEY, CDR2 SVGEGT. There are 13 residues in the CDR3. CDR3 sequence: CASSPPPRDEQYF. The CDR3 DNA is TGTGCCAGCAGTCCACCTCCCCGCGACGAGCAGTACTTC.

The V call is TRBV5-4, the J call TRBJ2-5; 7 nucleotides align to TRBD1. From germline, CDR1 is SGHNT and CDR2 YYREEE (reference sequence). The ends lost 4 bases at V and 5 bases at J; junction bases unmatched: 14. CDR3 length: 16 residues. The CDR3 sequence is CASSRRNRGRGETQYF. CDR3 nucleotides: TGTGCCAGCAGCCGGCGGAACAGGGGTAGGGGGGAGACCCAGTACTTC.

J is TRBJ2-7 and V is TRBV6-6; 9 bases agree with TRBD1. CDR3 size: 13 residues. Per the germline V gene, CDR1 is MNHNY and CDR2 is SVGAGI (reference sequence). Trimming at V came to 4 bases and at J to 6 bases, leaving 4 bases not matched to a gene. For the CDR3, the DNA is TGTGCCAGCAGTTCCGACAGGGGGGGCGAGCAGTACTTC. The encoded protein is CASSSDRGGEQYF.

The CDR3 bases are TGTGCCAGCAGCTTAGATGGGATAAACTATGGCTACACCTTC. Encoded protein: CASSLDGINYGYTF. The chain is built from TRBV7-9 and TRBJ1-2; no reliable D call. Trimming left V 1 base short and J 2 bases short, with 8 bases between. This CDR3 comprises 14 residues. Germline CDR1 is SEHNR and CDR2 is FQNEAQ (reference sequence). The complete variable domain, with remaining parts taken from reference TRBV7-9 and TRBJ1-2, reads DTGVSQNPRHKITKRGQNVTFRCDPISEHNRLYWYRQTLGQGPEFLTYFQNEAQLEKSRLLSDRFSAERPKGSFSTLEIQRTEQGDSAMYLCASSLDGINYGYTFGSGTRLTVV.

This chain connects TRBV7-2 to TRBJ2-7, with D possibly being TRBD1 (6 bases). Germline lookup yields CDR1 SGHTA and CDR2 FQGNSA. CDR3 length equals 15 residues. Between the trimmed V and J ends, which lost 5 bases and 1 base, there was a span of 15 bases. CDR3 in amino acids: CASSQTGTESYEQYF. For the CDR3, the DNA is TGTGCCAGCAGCCAAACAGGGACGGAGTCCTACGAGCAGTACTTC. Drawing the rest from reference TRBV7-2 and TRBJ2-7, the complete variable domain is GAGVSQSPSNKVTEKGKDVELRCDPISGHTALYWYRQSLGQGLEFLIYFQGNSAPDKSGLPSDRFSAERTGGSVSTLTIQRTQQEDSAVYLCASSQTGTESYEQYFGPGTRLTVT.

The V and J genes are TRBV27 and TRBJ1-2; the match to TRBD1 covers 9 bases. Germline V gives CDR1 MNHEY, CDR2 SMNVEV (reference sequence). V trimming: 6 bases; J trimming: 5 bases; junction bases outside the gene matches: 10. The CDR3 sequence is 15 residues long. The CDR3 loop is CASSSGQGRKYGYTF. The CDR3 DNA is TGTGCCAGCAGCTCCGGACAGGGGCGGAAATATGGCTACACCTTC.